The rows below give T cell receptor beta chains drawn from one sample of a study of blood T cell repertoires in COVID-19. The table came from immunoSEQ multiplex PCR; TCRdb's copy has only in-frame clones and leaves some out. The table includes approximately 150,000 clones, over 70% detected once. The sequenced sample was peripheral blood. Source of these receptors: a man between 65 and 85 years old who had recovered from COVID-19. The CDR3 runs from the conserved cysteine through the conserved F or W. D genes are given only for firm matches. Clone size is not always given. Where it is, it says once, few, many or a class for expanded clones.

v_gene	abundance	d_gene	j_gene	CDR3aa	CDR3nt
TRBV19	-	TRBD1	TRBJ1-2	CASSAPRPGQPNYGYTF	TGTGCCAGTAGTGCCCCACGTCCGGGACAGCCAAACTATGGCTACACCTTC
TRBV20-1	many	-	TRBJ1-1	CSASVTTRGTEAFF	TGCAGTGCTAGTGTAACAACACGTGGCACTGAAGCTTTCTTT
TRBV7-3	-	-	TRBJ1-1	CASSSTVNTEAFF	TGTGCCAGCAGCTCGACAGTGAACACTGAAGCTTTCTTT
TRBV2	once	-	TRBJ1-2	CASSEGLRSF	TGTGCCAGCAGTGAAGGGCTGAGGAGCTTC
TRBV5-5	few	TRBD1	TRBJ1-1	CASSFTGAGGAAFF	TGTGCCAGCAGCTTTACAGGGGCCGGGGGTGCAGCTTTCTTT
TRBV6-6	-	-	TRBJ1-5	CASSPTVSNQPQHF	TGTGCCAGCAGTCCGACAGTCTCCAATCAGCCCCAGCATTTT
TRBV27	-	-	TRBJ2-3	CASSLGKGLRGSFAPNYTDTQYF	TGTGCCAGCAGTTTAGGCAAAGGACTGCGGGGTAGCTTTGCCCCGAACTACACAGATACGCAGTATTTT
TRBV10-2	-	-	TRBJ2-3	CASSEGSPDTQYF	TGCGCCAGCAGCGAAGGTAGCCCAGATACGCAGTATTTT
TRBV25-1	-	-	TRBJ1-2	CASSPRGRGGGYTF	TGTGCCAGCAGTCCCAGGGGAAGGGGCGGTGGCTACACCTTC
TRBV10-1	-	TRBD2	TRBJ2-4	CASKYTSGRSKNIQYF	TGCGCCAGCAAATACACGAGCGGGAGATCCAAAAACATTCAGTACTTC
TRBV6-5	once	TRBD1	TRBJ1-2	CASSYSGTGRYYGYTF	TGTGCCAGCAGTTACTCGGGGACAGGGAGATACTATGGCTACACCTTC
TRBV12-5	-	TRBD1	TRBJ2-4	CASGSSDRGNIQYF	TGTGCTAGTGGTTCATCCGACAGGGGGAACATTCAGTACTTC
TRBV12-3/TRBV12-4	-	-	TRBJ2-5	CASSLSLRETQYF	TGTGCCAGCAGTTTAAGTCTGCGAGAGACCCAGTACTTC
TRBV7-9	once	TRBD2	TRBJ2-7	CASSSTGTSGSYEQYF	TGTGCCAGCAGCTCGACCGGGACTAGCGGGAGTTACGAGCAGTACTTC
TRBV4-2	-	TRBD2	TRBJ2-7	CASSQELAGGTSSYEQYF	TGTGCCAGCAGCCAGGAACTAGCGGGAGGGACCTCCTCCTACGAGCAGTACTTC
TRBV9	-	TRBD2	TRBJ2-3	CASSVGTSGRAEDTQYF	TGTGCCAGCAGCGTAGGAACTAGCGGGAGGGCCGAAGATACGCAGTATTTT
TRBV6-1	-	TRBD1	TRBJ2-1	CASSEGPGGPEQFF	TGTGCCAGCAGTGAAGGCCCAGGGGGACCTGAGCAGTTCTTC
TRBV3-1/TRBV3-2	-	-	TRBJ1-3	CASSQGTGSAGNTIYF	TGTGCCAGCAGCCAAGGAACAGGTTCGGCTGGAAACACCATATATTTT
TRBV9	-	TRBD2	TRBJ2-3	CASSVARTSKDTQYF	TGTGCCAGCAGCGTAGCAAGGACTAGCAAAGATACGCAGTATTTT
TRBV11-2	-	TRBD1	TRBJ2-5	CASSSSTGGGETQYF	TGTGCCAGCAGCTCCTCGACAGGGGGCGGAGAGACCCAGTACTTC
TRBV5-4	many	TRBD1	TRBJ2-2	CASSAGTVNTGELFF	TGTGCCAGCAGCGCTGGGACAGTGAACACCGGGGAGCTGTTTTTT
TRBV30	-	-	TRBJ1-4	CAWTDFQNEKLFF	TGTGCCTGGACGGACTTTCAAAATGAAAAACTGTTTTTT
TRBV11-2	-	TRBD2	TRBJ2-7	CASSLGLADEQYF	TGTGCCAGCAGCTTGGGACTAGCGGACGAGCAGTACTTC
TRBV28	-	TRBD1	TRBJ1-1	CATHLTGRPEAFF	TGTGCCACCCACCTGACAGGGAGGCCTGAAGCTTTCTTT
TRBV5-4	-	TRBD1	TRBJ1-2	CASSSGGAHGYTF	TGTGCCAGCAGTTCAGGGGGCGCTCACGGCTACACCTTC
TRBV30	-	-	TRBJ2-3	CAWSVRGALKGPDTQYF	TGTGCCTGGAGTGTACGGGGAGCGCTTAAAGGCCCAGATACGCAGTATTTT
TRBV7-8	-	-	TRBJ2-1	CASSLKRLSRSYNEQFF	TGTGCCAGCAGCTTGAAACGACTATCCCGCTCCTACAATGAGCAGTTCTTC
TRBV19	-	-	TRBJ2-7	CASSIQVGSYEQYF	TGTGCCAGTAGTATTCAGGTTGGCTCCTACGAGCAGTACTTC
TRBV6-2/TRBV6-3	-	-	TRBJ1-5	CASSREPYSNQPQHF	TGTGCCAGCAGCCGCGAACCTTATAGCAATCAGCCCCAGCATTTT
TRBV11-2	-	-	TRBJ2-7	CASSFSHHPSEQYF	TGTGCCAGCAGCTTTTCACATCATCCCTCGGAGCAGTACTTC
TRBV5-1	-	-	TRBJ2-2	CASSLAEPNTGELFF	TGCGCCAGCAGCTTGGCCGAGCCGAACACCGGGGAGCTGTTTTTT
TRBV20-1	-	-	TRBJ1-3	CSASRAGMGGDGGNTIYF	TGCAGTGCTAGTAGAGCAGGGATGGGGGGAGACGGTGGAAACACCATATATTTT
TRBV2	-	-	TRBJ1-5	CASRRRGGGNQPQHF	TGTGCCAGCAGGCGCCGGGGAGGGGGCAATCAGCCCCAGCATTTT
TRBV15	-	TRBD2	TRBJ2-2	CATSRAGGVNTGELFF	TGTGCCACCAGCAGAGCGGGGGGTGTGAACACCGGGGAGCTGTTTTTT
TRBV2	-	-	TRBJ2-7	CASSESPLGSEQYF	TGTGCCAGCAGTGAATCTCCGCTAGGTAGCGAGCAGTACTTC
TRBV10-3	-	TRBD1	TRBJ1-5	CATWGGQANQPQHF	TGTGCCACGTGGGGTGGACAGGCCAATCAGCCCCAGCATTTT
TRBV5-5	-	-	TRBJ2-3	CASSSEGATTDTQYF	TGTGCCAGCAGCTCGGAGGGAGCGACCACAGATACGCAGTATTTT
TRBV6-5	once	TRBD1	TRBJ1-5	CASSSGTGGGEPQHF	TGTGCCAGCAGTTCCGGGACAGGGGGCGGGGAGCCCCAGCATTTT
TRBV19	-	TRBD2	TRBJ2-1	CASGRTSGTYNEQFF	TGTGCCAGTGGAAGGACTAGCGGAACCTACAATGAGCAGTTCTTC
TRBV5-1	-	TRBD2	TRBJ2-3	CASSPGLSTDTQYF	TGCGCCAGCAGCCCGGGACTAAGCACAGATACGCAGTATTTT
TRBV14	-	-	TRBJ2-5	CASSQPTAQETQYF	TGTGCCAGCAGCCAACCCACAGCCCAAGAGACCCAGTACTTC